The clone carrying this TCR beta chain was seen ten or more times. The data were taken from a study of spatial heterogeneity in lung cancer. A single record per CDR3 protein comes from TCRdb applying MiXCR to the 5' RACE reads. The sample includes about 70,000 distinct CDR3 sequences, less than 9.5% of them seen just once. As to time point: blood at routine non-recurrence follow-up after resection. The origin of this receptor is a female donor with early-stage non-small cell lung cancer. Sequenced material: PBMCs, taken at follow-up.

The CDR3 DNA follows: TGCGCCAGCAGCTTGGGAGGGCAGACCAGGAGGACCGGGGAGCTGTTTTTT. Translated, it gives CASSLGGQTRRTGELFF. J is TRBJ2-2 and V is TRBV5-1; D possibly corresponds to TRBD2 (5 bases). The germline gives CDR1 SGHRS, CDR2 YFSETQ. The CDR3 runs to 17 residues. The germline V and J ends were trimmed by 0 bases and 5 bases, with 17 bases remaining between them.